Included here is one T cell receptor (beta chain) sequence, with context. The data stem from a study of blood T cell repertoires in COVID-19. CDR1 is SGHTA, CDR2 FQGTGA, per germline. V lost 3 bases and J lost 2, with 18 bases in between. This CDR3 region has 17 residues. This table comes from immunoSEQ multiplex PCR, and its TCRdb copy is limited to in-frame clones, with some not included. The sample lists over 150,000 clones, 80% to 90% occurring once. This clonotype was obtained from a woman older than 75 with COVID-19, enrolled during active disease. The V and J genes are TRBV7-3 and TRBJ2-3, with D perhaps matching TRBD2 (6 bases). Sequenced input: peripheral blood. CDR3 residues: CASSFGTGAPHTDTQYF. Here the CDR3 DNA reads TGTGCCAGCAGCTTTGGGACGGGAGCCCCCCACACAGATACGCAGTATTTT. Complete variable domain (other parts from reference TRBV7-3 and TRBJ2-3): GAGVSQTPSNKVTEKGKYVELRCDPISGHTALYWYRQSLGQGPEFLIYFQGTGAADDSGLPNDRFFAVRPEGSVSTLKIQRTERGDSAVYLCASSFGTGAPHTDTQYFGPGTRLTVL.